The TCR beta chain described here comes from a study of glioma-infiltrating T cells after dendritic cell vaccination. The wider study: Dendritic cell vaccine was injected intradermally three times, biweekly.

Regarding the study as a whole: The cohort had few patients with full blood and tumor sets. Longer survival after dendritic cell vaccination followed higher pretreatment TIL content.

Remarks on this clone: Its antigen is currently unknown.

The PCR used 60 V beta and 13 J beta primers. The assay was immunoSEQ multiplex PCR, and TCRdb's table has in-frame clones only and misses some. Of around 73,000 clones in the sample, roughly 80% were seen once. Germline loops: CDR1 MNHNY, CDR2 SVGAGI (reference sequence). Losses at the gene ends were 6 bases for V and 4 bases for J; bases not matched to a gene: 11. There are 15 residues in the CDR3. The sequence derives from a human donor with glioblastoma. The specimen comprised blood, sampled before dendritic cell vaccination. The chain joins TRBV6-6 to TRBJ1-2; TRBD1 matches at 7 bases. The CDR3 bases are TGTGCCAGCAGCGACCAGACAGGGTGGCCCTATGGCTACACCTTC. This gives the protein CASSDQTGWPYGYTF.